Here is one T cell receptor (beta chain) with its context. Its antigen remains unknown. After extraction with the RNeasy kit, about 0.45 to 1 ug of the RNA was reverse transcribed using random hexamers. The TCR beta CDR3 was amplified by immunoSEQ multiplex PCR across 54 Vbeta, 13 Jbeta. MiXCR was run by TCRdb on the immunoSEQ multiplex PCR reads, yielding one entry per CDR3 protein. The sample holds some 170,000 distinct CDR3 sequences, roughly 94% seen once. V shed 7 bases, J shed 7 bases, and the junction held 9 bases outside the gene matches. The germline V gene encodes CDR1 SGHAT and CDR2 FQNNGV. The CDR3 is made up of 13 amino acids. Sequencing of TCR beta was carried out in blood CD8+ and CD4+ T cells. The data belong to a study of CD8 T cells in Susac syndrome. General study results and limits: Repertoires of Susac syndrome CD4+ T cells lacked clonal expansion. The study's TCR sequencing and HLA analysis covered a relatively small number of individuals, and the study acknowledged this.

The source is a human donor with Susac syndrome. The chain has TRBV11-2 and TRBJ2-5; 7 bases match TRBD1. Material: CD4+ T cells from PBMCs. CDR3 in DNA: TGTGCCAGCACCGCTGACAGGGAAGGGACCCAGTACTTC. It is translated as CASTADREGTQYF.